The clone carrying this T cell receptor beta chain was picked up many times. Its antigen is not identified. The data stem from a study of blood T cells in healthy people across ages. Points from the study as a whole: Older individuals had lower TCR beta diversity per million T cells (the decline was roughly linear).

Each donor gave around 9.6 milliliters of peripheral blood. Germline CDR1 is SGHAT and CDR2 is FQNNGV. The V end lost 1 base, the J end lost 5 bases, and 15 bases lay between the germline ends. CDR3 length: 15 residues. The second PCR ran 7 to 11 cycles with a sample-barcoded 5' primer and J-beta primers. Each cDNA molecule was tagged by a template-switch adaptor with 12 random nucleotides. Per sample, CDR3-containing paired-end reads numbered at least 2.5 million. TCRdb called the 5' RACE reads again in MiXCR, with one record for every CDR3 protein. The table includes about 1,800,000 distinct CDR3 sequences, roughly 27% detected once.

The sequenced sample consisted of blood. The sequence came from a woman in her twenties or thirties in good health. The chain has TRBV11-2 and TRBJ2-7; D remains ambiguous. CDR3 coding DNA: TGTGCCAGCAGCTTAGCCGAGCTTATGGGGAACGAGCAGTACTTC. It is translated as CASSLAELMGNEQYF.